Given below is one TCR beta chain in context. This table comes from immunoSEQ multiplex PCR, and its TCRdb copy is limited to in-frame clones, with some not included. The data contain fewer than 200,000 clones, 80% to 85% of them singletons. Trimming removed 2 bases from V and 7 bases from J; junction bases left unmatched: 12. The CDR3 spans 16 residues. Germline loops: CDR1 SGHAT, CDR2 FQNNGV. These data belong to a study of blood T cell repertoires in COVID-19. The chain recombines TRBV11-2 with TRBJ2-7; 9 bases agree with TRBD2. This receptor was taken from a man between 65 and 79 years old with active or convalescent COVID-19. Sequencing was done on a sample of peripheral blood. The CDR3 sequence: CASSLSSVAGVGEQYF. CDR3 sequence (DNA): TGTGCCAGCAGCTTATCCAGTGTAGCGGGAGTGGGAGAGCAGTACTTC.